Presented here are 18 T cell receptor beta chains from one specimen sequenced in a study of CD8+ T cells in alopecia areata. After isolation, RNA underwent reverse transcription to generate cDNA as the sequencing template. Libraries were prepared by immunoSEQ multiplex PCR; TCRdb keeps only in-frame clonotypes and omits some of them. The profile shows a few hundred thousand clones, roughly two thirds of them singletons. The source was CD4+ T cells sorted from blood, collected at week 0. Source of these receptors: a human donor with alopecia areata.

This rearrangement joins TRBV5-4 to TRBJ2-5, with D perhaps matching TRBD2 (5 bases). Germline values: CDR1 SGHNT, CDR2 YYREEE (reference sequence). The CDR3 length is 16 residues. Trimming stripped 0 bases from V and 5 bases from J, with 17 bases between. This CDR3 is CASSLVIEGRGETQYF. Written as DNA, the CDR3 is TGTGCCAGCAGCTTGGTGATCGAGGGAAGAGGGGAGACCCAGTACTTC.

The chain uses TRBV29-1 and TRBJ1-1; TRBD1 matches 8 bases. V trimming: 5 bases; J trimming: 1 base; junction bases outside the gene matches: 6. This CDR3 spans 14 amino acids. Germline V gives CDR1 SQVTM, CDR2 ANQGSEA. The DNA for the CDR3 is TGCAGCGTTTCCCAGGGGGCGGCGAACACTGAAGCTTTCTTT. This sequence encodes CSVSQGAANTEAFF.

The chain joins TRBV5-1 to TRBJ1-5; 7 bases align to TRBD1. Germline lookup yields CDR1 SGHRS and CDR2 YFSETQ. The V gene end was trimmed by 4 bases and the J gene end by 6 bases; junction bases not matched to a gene: 10. CDR3 length equals 15 residues. Here the CDR3 DNA reads TGCGCCAGCAGCACTGACGGGACAGCTCGTCAGCCCCAGCATTTT. Protein product: CASSTDGTARQPQHF.

The chain combines TRBV15 with TRBJ2-5; 8 positions match TRBD2. V lost 3 bases and J lost 2; bases outside the gene matches: 5. Germline CDR1 and CDR2: LNHNV and YYDKDF (reference sequence). The CDR3 is made up of 15 amino acids. Here the CDR3 reads CATSRLRGDQETQYF. The DNA of the CDR3 is TGTGCCACCAGCAGGCTGCGGGGGGATCAAGAGACCCAGTACTTC. The full variable domain, with the rest looked up from reference TRBV15 and TRBJ2-5, is DAMVIQNPRYQVTQFGKPVTLSCSQTLNHNVMYWYQQKSSQAPKLLFHYYDKDFNNEADTPDNFQSRRPNTSFCFLDIRSPGLGDTAMYLCATSRLRGDQETQYFGPGTRLLVL.

The chain employs TRBV9 and TRBJ2-1, with a tentative D call TRBD2 (5 bases). V lost 2 bases and J 7 bases, leaving 10 bases between the germline ends. Germline-derived CDR1 and CDR2 are SGDLS and YYNGEE. The CDR3 totals 13 residues. The CDR3 bases are TGTGCCAGCAGCGTGGAACTAGAGAATGAGCAGTTCTTC. Translation gives CASSVELENEQFF. Variable domain in full (rest from reference TRBV9 and TRBJ2-1): DSGVTQTPKHLITATGQRVTLRCSPRSGDLSVYWYQQSLDQGLQFLIQYYNGEERAKGNILERFSAQQFPDLHSELNLSSLELGDSALYFCASSVELENEQFFGPGTRLTVL.

This chain connects TRBV2 to TRBJ1-2, with D maybe TRBD1 (6 bases). Trimming stripped 6 bases from V and 2 bases from J, with 7 bases between. In germline, CDR1 is SNHLY, CDR2 FYNNEI. The length of the CDR3 is 12 residues. DNA for the CDR3: TGTGCCAGCAGAACAGGGAACTATGGCTACACCTTC. It codes for CASRTGNYGYTF.

This chain uses TRBV29-1 with TRBJ1-5; D gene uncertain. The V end lost 1 base, the J end lost 3 bases, and 16 bases lay between the germline ends. CDR3 size: 16 residues. Germline lookup yields CDR1 SQVTM and CDR2 ANQGSEA. This chain's CDR3 is CSVEVPDCLDNQPQHF. DNA of the CDR3: TGCAGCGTTGAAGTTCCGGACTGTCTGGACAATCAGCCCCAGCATTTT.

V gene TRBV10-2 combines with J gene TRBJ2-7, with a tentative D call TRBD1 (5 bases). The germline gives CDR1 WSHSY, CDR2 SAAADI. V was shortened by 5 bases and J by 4 bases, with 9 bases between the two germline ends. CDR3 length: 12 residues. The DNA of the CDR3 is TGCGCCAGCAGTCAGGGAACATACGAGCAGTACTTC. This sequence encodes CASSQGTYEQYF.

The genes are TRBV5-1 and TRBJ2-7; D perhaps matches TRBD2 (5 bases). Trimming stripped 0 bases from V and 3 bases from J, with 10 bases between. Germline V lookup: CDR1 SGHRS, CDR2 YFSETQ. The CDR3 loop spans 14 amino acids. The CDR3 sequence is CASSLGHGVYEQYF. CDR3 coding DNA: TGCGCCAGCAGCTTGGGTCACGGGGTCTACGAGCAGTACTTC.

This chain uses TRBV30 with TRBJ2-5, with a possible D match to TRBD2 (6 bases). This CDR3 contains 14 residues. Trimming stripped 2 bases from V and 2 bases from J, with 12 bases between. From germline, CDR1 is GTSNPN and CDR2 SVGIG (reference sequence). The CDR3 loop is CAWSKMGLQETQYF. The DNA for the CDR3 is TGTGCCTGGAGTAAAATGGGACTGCAAGAGACCCAGTACTTC.

This clone was observed a handful of times. The DNA of the CDR3 is TGCGCCAGCAGTCAATCACCCAGCCACCGATTCTTGGGAGGCTACACCTTC. Translated: CASSQSPSHRFLGGYTF. The chain employs TRBV23-1 and TRBJ1-2, with D hard to call. TRBV23-1 is identified as an open reading frame with a role that is uncertain. Trimming left V 0 bases short and J 8 bases short, with 22 bases between. The CDR3 extends over 17 amino acids.

Only a few counts were recorded for this clone. The chain carries TRBV2 and TRBJ1-2; the D is unclear. V was clipped by 2 bases and J by 4 bases, with 5 bases between them. CDR3 length: 12 amino acids. The germline CDR1 and CDR2 sequences are SNHLY and FYNNEI. CDR3 region: CASSEQIYGYTF. The CDR3 nucleotides read TGTGCCAGCAGTGAACAGATCTATGGCTACACCTTC.

The CDR3 DNA sequence: TGCGCCAGCAGCCAGGCGAACAGGGTGTGGGCTTTCTTT. Its protein is CASSQANRVWAFF. The chain combines TRBV4-1 with TRBJ1-1; D might be TRBD1 (6 bases). This CDR3 has 13 residues. V gave up 3 bases and J gave up 11 bases, with 16 bases separating them. Looked up from germline, CDR1 is MGHRA and CDR2 is YSYEKL.

The rearrangement uses TRBV7-9 and TRBJ2-7; TRBD2 agrees at 8 bases. J lost 3 bases, V lost 2 bases, and 0 bases had no gene match. The CDR3 consists of 13 residues. CDR1 is SEHNR, CDR2 FQNEAQ, per germline (reference sequence). As DNA, the CDR3 is TGTGCCAGCAGCTTACTAGCGGGCTACGAGCAGTACTTC. It codes for CASSLLAGYEQYF. Combining the CDR3 with reference TRBV7-9 and TRBJ2-7 gives the whole variable domain DTGVSQNPRHKITKRGQNVTFRCDPISEHNRLYWYRQTLGQGPEFLTYFQNEAQLEKSRLLSDRFSAERPKGSFSTLEIQRTEQGDSAMYLCASSLLAGYEQYFGPGTRLTVT.

This clone was seen a handful of times. This rearrangement joins TRBV29-1 to TRBJ2-7; D possibly matches TRBD1 or TRBD2 (5 bases each). V gave up 7 bases and J gave up 6 bases, with 10 bases separating them. The CDR3 covers 10 residues. The V gene's germline CDR1 is SQVTM and CDR2 ANQGSEA. CDR3 loop: CSAGDVEQYF. The DNA for the CDR3 is TGCAGCGCCGGGGACGTCGAGCAGTACTTC.

The CDR3 region has the DNA TGTGCCACCAGCAGGGACAGGGCCTATGAAAAACTGTTTTTT. Residues: CATSRDRAYEKLFF. V is TRBV15 and J is TRBJ1-4, with TRBD1 identical over 8 bases. This CDR3 has 14 amino acids. Germline V gene sequence: CDR1 LNHNV, CDR2 YYDKDF (reference sequence). The V segment lost 3 bases and the J segment 6 bases; nucleotides outside the gene matches: 3.

The chain joins TRBV4-1 to TRBJ2-1; 15 bases line up with TRBD2. From germline, CDR1 is MGHRA and CDR2 YSYEKL. The CDR3 extends over 17 amino acids. With V trimmed by 4 bases and J by 7 bases, 8 bases remained unmatched. The CDR3 spells CASSLSGTSGGRNEQFF. The CDR3 bases are TGCGCCAGCAGCCTCTCCGGGACTAGCGGGGGGAGGAATGAGCAGTTCTTC.

This clone was found a few times. The chain uses TRBV6-6 and TRBJ2-7; D is perhaps TRBD1 (5 bases). Trimming removed 4 bases at V and 3 bases at J, with 10 bases between. From germline, CDR1 is MNHNY and CDR2 SVGAGI (reference sequence). The CDR3 loop spans 13 amino acids. CDR3 bases: TGTGCCAGCAGTTTCAGGGTGGACTACGAGCAGTACTTC. It specifies CASSFRVDYEQYF.